Following are 16 T cell receptor beta chains from one sample sequenced in a study of shared clonotypes between healthy human individuals (dated by TCRdb to 2020 to 2022). The library came from the immunoSEQ multiplex PCR assay. TCRdb holds this immuneACCESS table with in-frame rearrangements only. Some clones are missing; in checked studies, unresolved V genes explain under half, and the rest has no known cause. The sample has 2 million to 3 million clones on record, under 95% of them singletons. Clones ranked in the top ten supply about 0.34% of the sample. The sequencing input was naive CD4+ T cells from PBMCs. The cell subset or site label for this specimen denotes: CD45RA+ positively selected. Receptors were obtained from a man aged 18 to 30 in good health. Some clones in this sample may be carry-over from other donors' samples.

The chain couples TRBV27 to TRBJ2-3; either TRBD1 or TRBD2 may fit D (5 bases each). CDR1 MNHEY and CDR2 SMNVEV come from the germline V gene (reference sequence). The CDR3 consists of 12 residues. Trimming took off 0 bases at V and 8 bases at J, with 6 bases between the two ends. CDR3 protein: CASSLSRGTQYF. As DNA, the CDR3 is TGTGCCAGCAGTTTATCGAGGGGTACGCAGTATTTT.

The V call is TRBV11-2, the J call TRBJ1-5; no clear D gene. The CDR3 extends over 15 amino acids. Per the germline V gene, CDR1 is SGHAT and CDR2 is FQNNGV. Trimming left V 1 base short and J 1 base short, with 8 bases between. The CDR3 here is CASSLAGNSNQPQHF. The CDR3 DNA reads as TGTGCCAGCAGCTTAGCGGGAAACAGCAATCAGCCCCAGCATTTT.

The CDR3 loop is CASSLVGGRTEAFF. DNA for the CDR3: TGTGCCAGCAGCTTAGTCGGGGGTAGGACTGAAGCTTTCTTT. The genes are TRBV7-8 and TRBJ1-1, with D possibly being TRBD1 (5 bases). V was clipped by 1 base and J by 5 bases, with 11 bases between them. CDR1 and CDR2 (germline): SGHVS, FQNEAQ. This CDR3 is 14 amino acids long.

The gene calls are TRBV6-1 and TRBJ2-3; TRBD1 agrees at 8 bases. This CDR3 is 14 amino acids long. The germline V gene has CDR1 MNHNS and CDR2 SASEGT. With V trimmed by 6 bases and J by 5 bases, 7 bases remained unmatched. CDR3 region: CASSRLGQGDTQYF. Here the CDR3 DNA reads TGTGCCAGCAGCCGGCTCGGACAGGGAGATACGCAGTATTTT.

V gene TRBV21-1 combines with J gene TRBJ2-2. TRBV21-1 is deemed a pseudogene. This CDR3 spans 14 amino acids. The CDR3 coding sequence is TGTGCCAGCAGCAACAGCCAGAACACCGGGGAGCTGTTTTTT. Translation gives CASSNSQNTGELFF.

The chain has TRBV6-1 and TRBJ2-3; TRBD2 matches 11 bases. V gave up 4 bases and J gave up 3 bases; unmatched junction bases: 12. The CDR3 has 18 amino acids. Germline V CDR1 and CDR2: MNHNS, SASEGT. CDR3 bases: TGTGCCAGCAGTGCCCAGGTAGCGGGAGGGCCGGGTACAGATACGCAGTATTTT. Translated, it gives CASSAQVAGGPGTDTQYF.

The rearrangement uses TRBV6-1 and TRBJ2-7; D uncertain. CDR1 and CDR2 (germline): MNHNS, SASEGT. The CDR3 is 10 amino acids. Trimming left V 7 bases short and J 2 bases short, with 3 bases between. The CDR3 nucleotides read TGTGCCAGCAAGCCCTACGAGCAGTACTTC. Amino acid sequence: CASKPYEQYF.

This clone was recorded only once. The genes are TRBV7-7 and TRBJ1-4; D is uncertain. Germline CDR1 reads SSHAT; CDR2 reads FNYEAQ (reference sequence). This CDR3 spans 15 amino acids. Trimming pared 1 base from V and 3 bases from J, leaving 9 bases between. CDR3 DNA sequence: TGTGCCAGCAGCTTAGGGCGGACCCCTAATGAAAAACTGTTTTTT. Translation: CASSLGRTPNEKLFF. Full variable domain (missing parts from reference TRBV7-7 and TRBJ1-4): GAGVSQSPRYKVTKRGQDVTLRCDPISSHATLYWYQQALGQGPEFLTYFNYEAQPDKSGLPSDRFSAERPEGSISTLTIQRTEQRDSAMYRCASSLGRTPNEKLFFGSGTQLSVL.

The chain joins TRBV4-1 to TRBJ2-3; D possibly uses TRBD1 or TRBD2 (5 bases each). Germline values: CDR1 MGHRA, CDR2 YSYEKL. CDR3 size: 16 residues. The ends were cut back, 0 bases at V and 1 base at J, with 11 bases in the middle. The CDR3 region has the DNA TGCGCCAGCAGCCAAGATCGGGGCCCTCGCACAGATACGCAGTATTTT. Translated, it gives CASSQDRGPRTDTQYF.

This sequence joins TRBV27 and TRBJ2-7; TRBD1 agrees at 9 bases. The CDR3 totals 14 residues. The V segment lost 5 bases and the J segment 3 bases; nucleotides outside the gene matches: 5. Germline CDR1 and CDR2: MNHEY and SMNVEV (reference sequence). Here the CDR3 DNA reads TGTGCCAGCAGTCCCTTGGACAGGGGCTACGAGCAGTACTTC. It codes for CASSPLDRGYEQYF.

This rearrangement joins TRBV18 to TRBJ2-3, with 9 bases identical to TRBD2. CDR1 is KGHSH, CDR2 LQKENI, per germline. The trim removed 2 bases at V and 5 bases at J, leaving 2 bases unmatched. This CDR3 has 14 amino acids. The CDR3 DNA follows: TGTGCCAGCTCACCAATACTAGCGGGAGATACGCAGTATTTT. This translates into CASSPILAGDTQYF.

The chain combines TRBV7-2 with TRBJ2-3; TRBD2 matches at 8 bases. The CDR3 runs 18 residues. Germline V CDR1 and CDR2: SGHTA, FQGNSA. V was clipped by 1 base and J by 1 base; unmatched bases: 10. CDR3 protein: CASSLGRAGVSGTDTQYF. DNA for the CDR3: TGTGCCAGCAGCTTAGGTCGAGCGGGAGTATCTGGCACAGATACGCAGTATTTT. The full variable domain, with the rest looked up from reference TRBV7-2 and TRBJ2-3, is GAGVSQSPSNKVTEKGKDVELRCDPISGHTALYWYRQSLGQGLEFLIYFQGNSAPDKSGLPSDRFSAERTGGSVSTLTIQRTQQEDSAVYLCASSLGRAGVSGTDTQYFGPGTRLTVL.

The chain employs TRBV25-1 and TRBJ2-2, with D perhaps TRBD2 (6 bases). The germline V gene has CDR1 MGHDK and CDR2 SYGVNS. CDR3 size: 15 residues. Trimming removed 1 base from V and 4 bases from J, with 10 bases in between. The CDR3 region is CASSESGVFTGELFF. The CDR3 bases are TGTGCCAGCAGTGAATCGGGAGTCTTCACCGGGGAGCTGTTTTTT.

The V gene is TRBV2, the J gene TRBJ1-2; D not resolved. Per the germline V gene, CDR1 is SNHLY and CDR2 is FYNNEI. This CDR3 is built from 13 residues. V lost 6 bases to trimming and J lost 0 bases, with 8 bases between them. The CDR3 DNA follows: TGTGCCAGCAGCCCAGAAGCTAACTATGGCTACACCTTC. Protein: CASSPEANYGYTF.

The chain recombines TRBV18 with TRBJ2-7; 12 bases agree with TRBD2. The junction had 9 bases not matched to a gene; V was cut back by 3 bases and J by 9 bases. Looked up from germline, CDR1 is KGHSH and CDR2 is LQKENI. The CDR3 runs 15 residues. CDR3 amino acids: CASSPPRLAGVWQYF. CDR3 coding DNA: TGTGCCAGCTCACCCCCACGACTAGCGGGAGTGTGGCAGTACTTC.

The J gene is TRBJ1-1, the V gene TRBV2, with D tentatively TRBD1 (5 bases). Looked up from germline, CDR1 is SNHLY and CDR2 is FYNNEI. Trimming took 1 base from V and 4 from J, leaving 13 bases between them. CDR3 length: 15 residues. CDR3 DNA: TGTGCCAGCAGTGAAGGGGAGAGGGGAGGCACTGAAGCTTTCTTT. Translating gives CASSEGERGGTEAFF.